The present TCR beta chain was sequenced within a study of blood T cell repertoires in COVID-19. Profiled with immunoSEQ multiplex PCR; TCRdb holds only in-frame clones, not every one. Among tens of thousands of clones listed, 90% were seen once. After removal of 6 bases from V and 8 bases from J, the junction contained 12 bases not matched to a gene. The germline gives CDR1 MDHEN, CDR2 SYDVKM. The CDR3 runs to 15 residues. Sequencing was carried out using peripheral blood. The sequence came from a man in his forties with acute or convalescent COVID-19. The V and J genes are TRBV28 and TRBJ2-1; 8 positions match TRBD2. The DNA for the CDR3 is TGTGCCAGCAGCTCCGGGGGGGACGACGGGGATGAGCAGTTCTTC. This encodes CASSSGGDDGDEQFF.